The T cell receptor beta chain described here comes from a study of CD4 and CD8 cells across lung adenocarcinoma regions. One entry per CDR3 protein, called by TCRdb with MiXCR from the PCR reads. This table has some 20,000 distinct CDR3 sequences, about 46% appearing once. This clonotype has at least ten counts. Samples came from patients with localized non-small cell lung adenocarcinoma. This TCR was recovered from a male donor with lung adenocarcinoma. The CD4 and CD8 labels of this study may be unreliable. Sequenced: CD4+ T cells from the margin of a lung tumor.

CDR3 sequence: CASSYTGARGYGYTF. CDR3 in DNA: TGTGCCAGCAGTTATACGGGGGCGCGAGGGTATGGCTACACCTTC. The chain carries TRBV6-5 and TRBJ1-2; D is perhaps TRBD1 (6 bases). The length of the CDR3 is 15 residues. The germline CDR1 and CDR2 sequences are MNHEY and SVGAGI. Trimming removed 3 bases from V and 5 bases from J, with 16 bases in between.